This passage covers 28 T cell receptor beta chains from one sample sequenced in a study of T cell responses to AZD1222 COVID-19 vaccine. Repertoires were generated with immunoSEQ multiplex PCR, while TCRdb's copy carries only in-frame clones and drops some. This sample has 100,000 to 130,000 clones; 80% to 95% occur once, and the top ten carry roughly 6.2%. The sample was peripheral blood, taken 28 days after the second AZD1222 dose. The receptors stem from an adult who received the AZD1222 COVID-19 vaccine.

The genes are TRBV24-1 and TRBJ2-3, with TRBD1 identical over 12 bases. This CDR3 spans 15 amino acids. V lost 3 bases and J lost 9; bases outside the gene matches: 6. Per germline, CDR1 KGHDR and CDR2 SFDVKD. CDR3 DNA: TGTGCCACCAGTGATGCCGGGACAGGGGGCCTCACGCAGTATTTT. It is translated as CATSDAGTGGLTQYF.

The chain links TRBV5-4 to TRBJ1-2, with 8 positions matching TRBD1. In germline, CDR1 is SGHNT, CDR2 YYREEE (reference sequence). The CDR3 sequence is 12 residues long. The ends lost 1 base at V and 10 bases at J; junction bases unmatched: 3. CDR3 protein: CASSLTGGAYTF. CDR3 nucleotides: TGTGCCAGCAGCTTGACAGGGGGAGCCTACACCTTC.

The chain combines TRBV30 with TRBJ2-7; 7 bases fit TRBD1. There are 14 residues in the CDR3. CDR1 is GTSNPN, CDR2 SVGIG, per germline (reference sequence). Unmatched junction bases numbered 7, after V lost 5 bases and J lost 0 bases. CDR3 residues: CAWVDRATSYEQYF. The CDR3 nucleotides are TGTGCCTGGGTCGACAGGGCAACCTCCTACGAGCAGTACTTC.

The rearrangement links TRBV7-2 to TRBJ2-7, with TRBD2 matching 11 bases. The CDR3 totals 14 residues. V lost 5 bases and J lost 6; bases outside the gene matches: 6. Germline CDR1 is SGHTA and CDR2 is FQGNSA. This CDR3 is CASSILAGEGEQYF. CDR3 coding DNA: TGTGCCAGCAGCATACTAGCGGGAGAAGGCGAGCAGTACTTC.

Here the CDR3 DNA reads TGTGCCAGCAGCTTAGGTCCCGGCCGCTATGGCTACACCTTC. This translates into CASSLGPGRYGYTF. The rearrangement joins TRBV7-8 to TRBJ1-2; D gene ambiguous. Germline CDR1 reads SGHVS; CDR2 reads FQNEAQ. V lost 1 base, J lost 4 bases, and 10 bases lay in between. The CDR3 sequence is 14 residues long.

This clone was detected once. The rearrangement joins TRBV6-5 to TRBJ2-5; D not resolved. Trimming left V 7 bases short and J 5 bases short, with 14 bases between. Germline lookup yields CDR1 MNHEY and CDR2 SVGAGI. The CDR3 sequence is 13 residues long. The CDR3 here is CASTLQFRETQYF. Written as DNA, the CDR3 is TGTGCCAGCACCCTACAATTCCGGGAGACCCAGTACTTC.

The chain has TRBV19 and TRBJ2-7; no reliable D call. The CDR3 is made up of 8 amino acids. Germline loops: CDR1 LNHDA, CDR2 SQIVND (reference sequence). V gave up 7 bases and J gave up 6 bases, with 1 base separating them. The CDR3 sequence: CASIEQYF. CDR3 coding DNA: TGTGCCAGTATCGAGCAGTACTTC.

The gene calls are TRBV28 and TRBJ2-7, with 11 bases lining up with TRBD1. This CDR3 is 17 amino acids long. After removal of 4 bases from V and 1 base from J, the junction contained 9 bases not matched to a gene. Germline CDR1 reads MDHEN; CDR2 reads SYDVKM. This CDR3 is CASSSGPGQGVSYEQYF. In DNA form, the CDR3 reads TGTGCCAGCAGTTCTGGCCCGGGACAGGGGGTTTCCTACGAGCAGTACTTC.

CDR3: CAWSGRPTSSGNTIYF. In DNA, the CDR3 is TGTGCCTGGAGTGGGAGACCGACAAGCTCTGGAAACACCATATATTTT. V gene TRBV30 combines with J gene TRBJ1-3, with D unresolved. Per the germline V gene, CDR1 is GTSNPN and CDR2 is SVGIG (reference sequence). The CDR3 runs to 16 residues. Trimming cost V 1 base and J 0 bases, with 13 bases left between them.

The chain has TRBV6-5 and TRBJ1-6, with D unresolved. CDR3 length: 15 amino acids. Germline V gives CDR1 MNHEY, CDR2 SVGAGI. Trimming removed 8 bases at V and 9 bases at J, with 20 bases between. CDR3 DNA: TGTGCCAGCGAACGGGCACCCATAGGGAGTTCACCCCTCCACTTT. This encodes CASERAPIGSSPLHF.

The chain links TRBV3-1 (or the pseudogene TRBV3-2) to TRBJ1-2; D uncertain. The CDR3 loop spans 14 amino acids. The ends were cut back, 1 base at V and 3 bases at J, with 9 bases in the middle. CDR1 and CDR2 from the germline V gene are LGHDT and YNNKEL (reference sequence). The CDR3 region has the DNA TGTGCCAGCAGCCAAGGGGGTAGTGACTATGGCTACACCTTC. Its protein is CASSQGGSDYGYTF.

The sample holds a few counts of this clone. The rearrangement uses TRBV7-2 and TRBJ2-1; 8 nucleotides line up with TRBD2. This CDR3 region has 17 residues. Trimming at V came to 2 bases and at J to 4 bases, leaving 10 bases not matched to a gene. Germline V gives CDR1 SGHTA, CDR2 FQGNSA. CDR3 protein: CASSLFAVTSGYNEQFF. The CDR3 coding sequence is TGTGCCAGCAGCTTATTCGCCGTCACTAGCGGATACAATGAGCAGTTCTTC.

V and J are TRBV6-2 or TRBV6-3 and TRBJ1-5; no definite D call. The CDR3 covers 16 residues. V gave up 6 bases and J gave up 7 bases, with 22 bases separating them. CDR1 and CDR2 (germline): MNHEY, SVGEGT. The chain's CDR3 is CASSIRASGIGQPQHF. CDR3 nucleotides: TGTGCCAGCAGCATTCGGGCCTCGGGGATTGGCCAGCCCCAGCATTTT.

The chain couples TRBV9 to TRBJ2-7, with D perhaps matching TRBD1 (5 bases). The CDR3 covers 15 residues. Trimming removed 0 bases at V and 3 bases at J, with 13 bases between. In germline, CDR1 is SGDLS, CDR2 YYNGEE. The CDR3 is CASSVGGGVNYEQYF. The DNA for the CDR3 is TGTGCCAGCAGCGTAGGGGGCGGCGTCAACTACGAGCAGTACTTC.

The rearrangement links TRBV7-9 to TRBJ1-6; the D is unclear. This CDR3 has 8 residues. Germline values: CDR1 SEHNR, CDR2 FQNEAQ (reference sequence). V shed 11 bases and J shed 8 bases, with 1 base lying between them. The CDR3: CADSPLHF. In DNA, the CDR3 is TGTGCCGATTCACCCCTCCACTTT.

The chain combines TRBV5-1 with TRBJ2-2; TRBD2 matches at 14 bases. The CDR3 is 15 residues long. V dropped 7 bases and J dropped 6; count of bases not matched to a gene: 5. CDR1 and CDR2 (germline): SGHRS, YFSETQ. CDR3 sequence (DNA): TGCGCCAGCGGAGGGACTAGCGGGAGTGCCGGGGAGCTGTTTTTT. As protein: CASGGTSGSAGELFF.

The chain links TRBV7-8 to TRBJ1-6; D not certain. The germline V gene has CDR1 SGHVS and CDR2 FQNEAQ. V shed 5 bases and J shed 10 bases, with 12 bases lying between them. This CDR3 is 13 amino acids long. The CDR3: CASSESQRSPLHF. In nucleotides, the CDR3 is TGTGCCAGCAGCGAGAGCCAGAGGTCACCCCTCCACTTT. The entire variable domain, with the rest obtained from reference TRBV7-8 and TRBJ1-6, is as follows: GAGVSQSPRYKVAKRGQDVALRCDPISGHVSLFWYQQALGQGPEFLTYFQNEAQLDKSGLPSDRFFAERPEGSVSTLKIQRTQQEDSAVYLCASSESQRSPLHFGNGTRLTVT.

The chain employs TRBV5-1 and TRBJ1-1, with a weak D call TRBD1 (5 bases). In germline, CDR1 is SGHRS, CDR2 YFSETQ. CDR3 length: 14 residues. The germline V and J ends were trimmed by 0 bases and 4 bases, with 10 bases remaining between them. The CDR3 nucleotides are TGCGCCAGCAGCTTGGAGTGGGGCGTCACTGAAGCTTTCTTT. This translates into CASSLEWGVTEAFF.

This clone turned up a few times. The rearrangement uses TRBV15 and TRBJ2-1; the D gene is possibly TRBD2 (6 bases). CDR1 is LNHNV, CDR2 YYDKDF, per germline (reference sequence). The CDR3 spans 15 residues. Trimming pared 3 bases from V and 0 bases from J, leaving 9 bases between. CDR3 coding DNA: TGTGCCACCAGCAGGCTAGCGTCCTCCTACAATGAGCAGTTCTTC. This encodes CATSRLASSYNEQFF.

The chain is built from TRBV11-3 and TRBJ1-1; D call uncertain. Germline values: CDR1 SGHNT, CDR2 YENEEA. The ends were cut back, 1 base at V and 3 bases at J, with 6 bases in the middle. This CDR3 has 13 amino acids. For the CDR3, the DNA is TGTGCCAGCAGCTTAGTGGTGGACACTGAAGCTTTCTTT. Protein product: CASSLVVDTEAFF.

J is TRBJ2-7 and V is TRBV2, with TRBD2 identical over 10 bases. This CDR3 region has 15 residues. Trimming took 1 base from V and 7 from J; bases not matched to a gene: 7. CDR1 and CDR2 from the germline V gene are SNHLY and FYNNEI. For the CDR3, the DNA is TGTGCCAGCAGTGAAGGGCTAGCGGGGGTTAAAGAGCAGTACTTC. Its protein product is CASSEGLAGVKEQYF.

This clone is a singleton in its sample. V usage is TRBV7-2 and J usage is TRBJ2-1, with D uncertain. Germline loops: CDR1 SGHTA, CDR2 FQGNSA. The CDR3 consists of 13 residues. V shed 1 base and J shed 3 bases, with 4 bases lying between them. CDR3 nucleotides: TGTGCCAGCAGCTTAGTTAGCTACAATGAGCAGTTCTTC. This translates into CASSLVSYNEQFF.

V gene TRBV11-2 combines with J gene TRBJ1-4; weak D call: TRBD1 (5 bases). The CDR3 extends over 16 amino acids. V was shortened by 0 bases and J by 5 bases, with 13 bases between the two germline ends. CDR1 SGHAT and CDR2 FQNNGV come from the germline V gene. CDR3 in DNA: TGTGCCAGCAGCTTAGATGGGGCAGGGAGAAATGAAAAACTGTTTTTT. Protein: CASSLDGAGRNEKLFF. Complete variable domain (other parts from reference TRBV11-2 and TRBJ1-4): EAGVAQSPRYKIIEKRQSVAFWCNPISGHATLYWYQQILGQGPKLLIQFQNNGVVDDSQLPKDRFSAERLKGVDSTLKIQPAKLEDSAVYLCASSLDGAGRNEKLFFGSGTQLSVL.

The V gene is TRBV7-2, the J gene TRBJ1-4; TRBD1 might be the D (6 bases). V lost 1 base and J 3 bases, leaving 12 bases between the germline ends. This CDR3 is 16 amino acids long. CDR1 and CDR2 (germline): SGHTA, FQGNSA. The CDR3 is CASSLDLQGPNEKLFF. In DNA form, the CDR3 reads TGTGCCAGCAGCTTAGATTTACAGGGACCTAATGAAAAACTGTTTTTT.

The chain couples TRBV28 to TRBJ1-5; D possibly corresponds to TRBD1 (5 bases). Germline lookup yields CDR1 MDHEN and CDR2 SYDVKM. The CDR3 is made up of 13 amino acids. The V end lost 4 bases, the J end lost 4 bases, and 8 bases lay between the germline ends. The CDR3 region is CASSWDPNQPQHF. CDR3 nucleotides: TGTGCCAGCAGTTGGGACCCAAATCAGCCCCAGCATTTT. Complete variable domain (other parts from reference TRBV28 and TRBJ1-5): DVKVTQSSRYLVKRTGEKVFLECVQDMDHENMFWYRQDPGLGLRLIYFSYDVKMKEKGDIPEGYSVSREKKERFSLILESASTNQTSMYLCASSWDPNQPQHFGDGTRLSIL.

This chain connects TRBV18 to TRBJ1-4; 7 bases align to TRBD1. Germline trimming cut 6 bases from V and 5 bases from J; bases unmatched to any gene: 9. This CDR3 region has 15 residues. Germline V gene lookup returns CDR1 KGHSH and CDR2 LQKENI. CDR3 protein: CASSRWGQPNEKLFF. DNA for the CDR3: TGTGCCAGCTCTCGATGGGGACAGCCCAATGAAAAACTGTTTTTT.

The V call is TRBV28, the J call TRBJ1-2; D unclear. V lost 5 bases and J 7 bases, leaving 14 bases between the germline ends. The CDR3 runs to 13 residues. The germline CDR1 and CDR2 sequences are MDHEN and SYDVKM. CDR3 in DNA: TGTGCCAGCAGTCATCCTCAGGAGAGTGGCTACACCTTC. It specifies CASSHPQESGYTF.

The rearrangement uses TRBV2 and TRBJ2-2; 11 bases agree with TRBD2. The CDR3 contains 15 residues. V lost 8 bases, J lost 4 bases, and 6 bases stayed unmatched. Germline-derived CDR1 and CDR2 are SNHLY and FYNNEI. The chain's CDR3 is CASAPGTSGTGELFF. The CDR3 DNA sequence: TGTGCCAGCGCACCCGGGACTAGCGGCACCGGGGAGCTGTTTTTT.